This TCR beta chain was profiled in a study of vaccination and CD4 T cells after COVID-19. Study-wide findings and caveats: There were relatively few convalescent patients studied, and there were no early post-infection timepoints.

Treatment meaning: roughly ten-day PBMC culture with coronavirus spike peptide pools or control peptides (ViraFEST assay). Per well, a few million PBMCs were cultured in the presence of about 10 IU/ml IL-2 and 8 to 10 ug/ml peptide pools. The Oncomine TCR Beta short-read assay was applied to DNA of cultured CD4+ T cells. One entry per CDR3 protein results from TCRdb running MiXCR on the PCR reads. The sample yields 14,000 or so distinct CDR3 sequences, about 31% seen once. Germline lookup yields CDR1 LGHNA and CDR2 YSLEER. V dropped 1 base and J dropped 9; count of bases not matched to a gene: 3. The CDR3 spans 14 residues. This clonotype was observed a handful of times. Its antigen is still unknown.

This TCR derives from a human donor with COVID-19. The chain employs TRBV4-3 and TRBJ1-6, with 7 positions matching TRBD1. Sequencing input: cultured CD4+ T cells from blood. CDR3 residues: CASSQVRGVSPLHF. CDR3 nucleotide sequence: TGCGCCAGCAGCCAAGTCAGGGGGGTTTCACCCCTCCACTTT.